Listed below are T cell receptor beta chains from one sample, sequenced in a study of OX40 agonist ivuxolimab in advanced cancers. Clones were sequenced by immunoSEQ multiplex PCR, and TCRdb holds only the in-frame ones, with some missing. The sample yields 9,500 to 15,000 clones, under 80% seen once. The material was CD4+ or CD8+ T cells sorted from blood, obtained in a trial of the OX40 agonist ivuxolimab. The receptors derive from an adult with an advanced solid tumor such as melanoma, head and neck, liver or kidney cancer. Each CDR3 is given with its conserved first and last residue. A D gene is named only where the DNA matches it firmly. Part of the rows lack a size; the others show once, few, many or a class for expanded clones.

j_gene | abundance | v_gene | d_gene | len | CDR3nt | CDR3aa
TRBJ2-3 | NA | TRBV6-4 | TRBD2 | 16 | TGTGCCAGCAGTGACGTTAGCGGGAGAGGTACAGATACGCAGTATTTT | CASSDVSGRGTDTQYF
TRBJ2-5 | NA | TRBV5-1 | NA | 14 | TGCGCCAGCAGCTTGTACGGGACACAAGAGACCCAGTACTTC | CASSLYGTQETQYF
TRBJ2-3 | NA | TRBV27 | TRBD2 | 17 | TGTGCCAGCAGTACCATTCTAGCGGGAGGGCCCACAGATACGCAGTATTTT | CASSTILAGGPTDTQYF
TRBJ1-5 | NA | TRBV13 | TRBD1 | 18 | TGTGCCAGCAGCTTAGGCCATCGGACAGGGAGGGTTTGGCAGCCCCAGCATTTT | CASSLGHRTGRVWQPQHF
TRBJ1-1 | NA | TRBV4-1 | NA | 17 | TGCGCCAGCAGCCATCCCAAACCCCCGGACAGGAACACTGAAGCTTTCTTT | CASSHPKPPDRNTEAFF
TRBJ2-1 | NA | TRBV13 | TRBD2 | 15 | TGTGCCAGCAGCTTAAAGCTAGCGGCTTACAATGAGCAGTTCTTC | CASSLKLAAYNEQFF
TRBJ1-5 | NA | TRBV27 | NA | 16 | TGTGCCAGCAGTTTATCTGGGGGTGGTCGCAATCAGCCCCAGCATTTT | CASSLSGGGRNQPQHF
TRBJ2-2 | NA | TRBV10-1 | TRBD2 | 15 | TGCGCCCAAGACAGGCGGGAGGAGAACACCGGGGAGCTGTTTTTT | CAQDRREENTGELFF
TRBJ2-7 | NA | TRBV6-5 | TRBD2 | 15 | TGTGCCAGCAGTTGGTGGCGGGAGGGTTCCTACGAGCAGTACTTC | CASSWWREGSYEQYF
TRBJ2-7 | NA | TRBV29-1 | NA | 14 | TGCAGCGTTGTCGGGGGGGACAGCTCCTACGAGCAGTACTTC | CSVVGGDSSYEQYF
TRBJ1-1 | NA | TRBV10-3 | TRBD1 | 14 | TGTGCCATAAAGGACAGGGGTCTCAACACTGAAGCTTTCTTT | CAIKDRGLNTEAFF
TRBJ1-2 | NA | TRBV11-2 | NA | 15 | TGTGCCAGCAGTCAAGCCAGTCAGGGGTACTATGGCTACACCTTC | CASSQASQGYYGYTF
TRBJ2-7 | NA | TRBV27 | NA | 15 | TGTGCCAGCAGTTTATCGGACGGGAGTTACTACGAGCAGTACTTC | CASSLSDGSYYEQYF
TRBJ1-3 | NA | TRBV6-1 | NA | 13 | TGTGCCCGCCCTGGGGGTGGGGAAAACACCATATATTTT | CARPGGGENTIYF
TRBJ2-3 | NA | TRBV11-2 | NA | 14 | TGTGCCAGCAGCTTGGTCGGTAGCACAGATACGCAGTATTTT | CASSLVGSTDTQYF
TRBJ2-3 | once | TRBV28 | TRBD2 | 19 | TGTGCCAGCAGAATTAACCCCACCGGGACTAGCACTAGCACAGATACGCAGTATTTT | CASRINPTGTSTSTDTQYF
TRBJ1-1 | NA | TRBV27 | TRBD1 | 13 | TGTGCCAGCAGTTGGACAGGAAAGACTGAAGCTTTCTTT | CASSWTGKTEAFF
TRBJ1-4 | NA | TRBV15 | TRBD1 | 16 | TGTGCCACCAGCCACCGGGACAGGGGCACTAATGAAAAACTGTTTTTT | CATSHRDRGTNEKLFF
TRBJ1-6 | NA | TRBV27 | TRBD1 | 17 | TGTGCCAGCAGTTCCCCGGGACAGGGTGGCGATAATTCACCCCTCCACTTT | CASSSPGQGGDNSPLHF
TRBJ2-3 | NA | TRBV6-1 | NA | 16 | TGTGCCAGCAGTGAAGCGGTCCGGGCCCGCACAGATACGCAGTATTTT | CASSEAVRARTDTQYF
TRBJ1-1 | few | TRBV28 | NA | 13 | TGTGCCAGCAGTGAGTACGGGAATACTGAAGCTTTCTTT | CASSEYGNTEAFF
TRBJ2-7 | once | TRBV5-6 | TRBD2 | 14 | TGTGCCAGCAGCGCCGGGACTAGCGCCTACGAGCAGTACTTC | CASSAGTSAYEQYF
TRBJ2-7 | few | TRBV28 | NA | 12 | TGTGCCAGCAGTGTACTCTCCTACGAGCAGTACTTC | CASSVLSYEQYF
TRBJ2-7 | few | TRBV11-2 | NA | 14 | TGTGCCAGCAGCTTAATCGCTAGCGCCTACGAGCAGTACTTC | CASSLIASAYEQYF
TRBJ2-5 | once | TRBV18 | TRBD2 | 15 | TGTGCCAGCTCGGCCCTAGCGGGCGTTCAAGAGACCCAGTACTTC | CASSALAGVQETQYF
TRBJ1-5 | NA | TRBV6-9 | NA | 15 | TGTGCCAGCAGAACCCGGGGCAGGGGTAATCAGCCCCAGCATTTT | CASRTRGRGNQPQHF
TRBJ2-5 | NA | TRBV7-9 | NA | 17 | TGTGCCAGCAGCTTACCCCGCGGTGGGGCGGGCCAAGAGACCCAGTACTTC | CASSLPRGGAGQETQYF
TRBJ1-1 | NA | TRBV6-5 | TRBD1 | 13 | TGTGCCACCCAGGACAGGGGAGTCACTGAAGCTTTCTTT | CATQDRGVTEAFF
TRBJ1-3 | NA | TRBV5-1 | NA | 16 | TGCGCCAGCAGCCTTTCAGGGGACCGCTCTGGAAACACCATATATTTT | CASSLSGDRSGNTIYF
TRBJ2-5 | NA | TRBV21-1 | NA | 13 | TGTGCCAGCAGCAAATTAATCCCGACGACCCAGTACTTC | CASSKLIPTTQYF
TRBJ2-7 | few | TRBV5-8 | NA | 14 | TGTGCCAGCAGCTTAATCGCTAGCGCCTACGAGCAGTACTTC | CASSLIASAYEQYF
TRBJ1-5 | NA | TRBV4-1 | NA | 14 | TGCGCCAGCAGCCAAGAGCGCGGGAATCTGCCCCAGCATTTT | CASSQERGNLPQHF
TRBJ2-5 | NA | TRBV9 | NA | 15 | TGTGCCAGCAGCGATGGGACATTACTGGGGGAGACCCAGTACTTC | CASSDGTLLGETQYF
TRBJ2-1 | NA | TRBV7-3 | TRBD2 | 17 | TGTGCCAGCAGCAATGCCTCGGGACTAGCTTTCTACAATGAGCAGTTCTTC | CASSNASGLAFYNEQFF
TRBJ2-5 | NA | TRBV30 | TRBD1 | 14 | TGTGCCTGGAGGGACAGGGCCGGGGAAGAGACCCAGTACTTC | CAWRDRAGEETQYF
TRBJ2-3 | NA | TRBV28 | NA | 11 | TGTGCCAGCAGTTTTTCTGATACGCAGTATTTT | CASSFSDTQYF
TRBJ2-6 | few | TRBV2 | NA | 15 | TGTGCCAGCAGTGGCGGACCGGTTGGGGCCAACGTCCTGACTTTC | CASSGGPVGANVLTF
TRBJ1-1 | NA | TRBV9 | NA | 14 | TGTGCCAGCAGCGTAGGGGACATAAACACTGAAGCTTTCTTT | CASSVGDINTEAFF
TRBJ1-2 | NA | TRBV7-8 | NA | 12 | TGTGCCACCTCGACAACTAACTATGGCTACACCTTC | CATSTTNYGYTF
TRBJ2-6 | NA | TRBV7-9 | TRBD1 | 17 | TGTGCCAGCAGGGGAGACAGGGGAAGCTCTGGGGCCAACGTCCTGACTTTC | CASRGDRGSSGANVLTF